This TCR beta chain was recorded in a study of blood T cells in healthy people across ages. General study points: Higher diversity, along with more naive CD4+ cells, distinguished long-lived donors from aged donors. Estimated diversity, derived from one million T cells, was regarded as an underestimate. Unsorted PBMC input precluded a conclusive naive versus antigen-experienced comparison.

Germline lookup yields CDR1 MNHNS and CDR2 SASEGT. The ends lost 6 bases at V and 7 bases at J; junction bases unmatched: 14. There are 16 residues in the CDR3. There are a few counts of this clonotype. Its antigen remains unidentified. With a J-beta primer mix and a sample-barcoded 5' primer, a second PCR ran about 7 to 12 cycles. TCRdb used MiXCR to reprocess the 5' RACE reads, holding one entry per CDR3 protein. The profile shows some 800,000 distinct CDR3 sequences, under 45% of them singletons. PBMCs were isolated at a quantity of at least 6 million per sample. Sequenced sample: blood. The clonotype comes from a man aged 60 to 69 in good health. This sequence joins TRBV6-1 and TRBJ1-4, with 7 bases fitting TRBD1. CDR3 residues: CASSAYPDRVGEKLFF. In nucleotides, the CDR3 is TGTGCCAGCAGCGCCTACCCTGACAGGGTTGGTGAAAAACTGTTTTTT.